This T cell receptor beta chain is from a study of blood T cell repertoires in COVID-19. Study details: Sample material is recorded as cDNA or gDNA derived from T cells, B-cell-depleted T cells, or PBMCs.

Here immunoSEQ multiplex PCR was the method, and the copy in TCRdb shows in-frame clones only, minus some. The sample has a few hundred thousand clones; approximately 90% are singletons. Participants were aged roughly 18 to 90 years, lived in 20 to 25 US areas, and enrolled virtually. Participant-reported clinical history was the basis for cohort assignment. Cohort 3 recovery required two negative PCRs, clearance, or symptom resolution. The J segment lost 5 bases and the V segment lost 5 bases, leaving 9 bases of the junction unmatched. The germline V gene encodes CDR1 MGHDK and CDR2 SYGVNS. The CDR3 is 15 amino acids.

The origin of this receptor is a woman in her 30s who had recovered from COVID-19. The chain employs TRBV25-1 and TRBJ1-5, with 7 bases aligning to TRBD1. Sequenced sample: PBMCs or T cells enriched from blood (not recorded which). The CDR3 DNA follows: TGTGCCAGCAGTCCACAGGGGCAATCGGATCAGCCCCAGCATTTT. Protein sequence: CASSPQGQSDQPQHF.